The 25 T cell receptor beta chains below come from one sample, sequenced in a study of human T cells and chemical hapten exposure. TCRdb re-analysed the RACE reads in MiXCR, keeping a single row per CDR3 protein. The table has roughly 100,000 distinct CDR3 sequences, 9.6% seen once. Sample time point: pre-sensitization, week 0. Sample treatment: therapeutic diphenylcyclopropenone sensitization with weekly scalp DPC. The sample consisted of whole blood, taken in connection with sensitization to the hapten diphenylcyclopropenone (DPC). The origin of the receptors is a woman aged 40 to 49 with alopecia areata. Some clones in this sample may be carry-over from other donors' samples.

This clonotype came up a few times. The chain couples TRBV9 to TRBJ2-5, with 7 bases aligning to TRBD1. The V and J ends lost 0 bases and 2 bases, in that order; junction bases with no gene match: 1. The CDR3 spans 14 residues. Germline V gene lookup returns CDR1 SGDLS and CDR2 YYNGEE. The CDR3 region is CASSVGGQQETQYF. DNA of the CDR3: TGTGCCAGCAGCGTAGGGGGACAGCAAGAGACCCAGTACTTC. Full variable domain (remainder filled in from reference TRBV9 and TRBJ2-5): DSGVTQTPKHLITATGQRVTLRCSPRSGDLSVYWYQQSLDQGLQFLIQYYNGEERAKGNILERFSAQQFPDLHSELNLSSLELGDSALYFCASSVGGQQETQYFGPGTRLLVL.

This clonotype was counted many times. The chain recombines TRBV11-2 with TRBJ2-5; D ambiguous. The V end was cut by 0 bases, the J end by 5 bases, with 4 bases between. The CDR3 covers 12 residues. The germline gives CDR1 SGHAT, CDR2 FQNNGV. The CDR3 nucleotides are TGTGCCAGCAGCTTAGATACGGAGACCCAGTACTTC. The encoded protein is CASSLDTETQYF.

This clonotype was counted between two and nine times. This chain joins TRBV2 and TRBJ1-2; 8 positions match TRBD1. The V segment lost 9 bases and the J segment 3 bases; nucleotides outside the gene matches: 21. Looked up from germline, CDR1 is SNHLY and CDR2 is FYNNEI. CDR3 length: 18 amino acids. The CDR3 reads CARTFPGQGVLWHYGYTF. CDR3 nucleotides: TGTGCCAGGACTTTCCCAGGACAGGGCGTCTTATGGCACTATGGCTACACCTTC. Full variable domain (missing parts from reference TRBV2 and TRBJ1-2): EPEVTQTPSHQVTQMGQEVILRCVPISNHLYFYWYRQILGQKVEFLVSFYNNEISEKSEIFDDQFSVERPDGSNFTLKIRSTKLEDSAMYFCARTFPGQGVLWHYGYTFGSGTRLTVV.

This clonotype was seen at least ten times. The rearrangement uses TRBV5-1 and TRBJ1-1; TRBD1 matches 7 bases. The CDR3 extends over 15 amino acids. With V trimmed by 2 bases and J by 1 base, 5 bases remained unmatched. The germline gives CDR1 SGHRS, CDR2 YFSETQ. The CDR3 DNA reads as TGCGCCAGCAGCTTCCAGGGGGGGTGGAACACTGAAGCTTTCTTT. Its translation is CASSFQGGWNTEAFF.

This clonotype was seen repeatedly, ten times or more. This rearrangement joins TRBV6-2 or TRBV6-3 to TRBJ1-5, with 8 bases matching TRBD1. Germline trimming cut 7 bases from V and 3 bases from J; bases unmatched to any gene: 8. CDR1 MNHEY and CDR2 SVGEGT come from the germline V gene. The CDR3 length is 15 residues. The CDR3 loop reads CASNLQGVANQPQHF. As DNA, the CDR3 is TGTGCCAGCAATCTACAGGGGGTGGCCAATCAGCCCCAGCATTTT.

This clonotype was detected many times. V usage is TRBV2 and J usage is TRBJ1-1, with unresolved D. The germline V gene has CDR1 SNHLY and CDR2 FYNNEI. This CDR3 is 14 amino acids long. V lost 7 bases and J 1 base, leaving 13 bases between the germline ends. The CDR3 DNA sequence: TGTGCCAGCAAAATTTGGATGGGGAACACTGAAGCTTTCTTT. Translation gives CASKIWMGNTEAFF.

In this sample, this clonotype turned up a few times. The rearrangement uses TRBV6-2 or TRBV6-3 and TRBJ1-1; D is unclear. V lost 2 bases to trimming and J lost 5 bases, with 6 bases between them. Germline CDR1 reads MNHEY; CDR2 reads SVGEGT. The CDR3 length is 12 residues. DNA for the CDR3: TGTGCCAGCAGTTACCGATGGACTGAAGCTTTCTTT. This codes for CASSYRWTEAFF.

V gene TRBV6-1 combines with J gene TRBJ2-1, with D possibly matching TRBD1 (8 bases). From germline, CDR1 is MNHNS and CDR2 SASEGT. V lost 3 bases and J 7 bases, leaving 13 bases between the germline ends. The length of the CDR3 is 14 residues. The CDR3 is CASSENRGGNEQFF. The CDR3 DNA reads as TGTGCCAGCAGTGAGAACAGGGGGGGGAATGAGCAGTTCTTC.

This clonotype was counted many times. The chain joins TRBV11-2 to TRBJ2-4; weak D call: TRBD1 (6 bases). Between the trimmed V and J ends, which lost 4 bases and 1 base, there was a span of 20 bases. CDR3 size: 18 residues. Per the germline V gene, CDR1 is SGHAT and CDR2 is FQNNGV. DNA for the CDR3: TGTGCCAGCAGCTCCCGAAGTTGGGGGCGTTGGGCCAAAAACATTCAGTACTTC. Translation gives CASSSRSWGRWAKNIQYF.

This clonotype was picked up many times. The chain uses TRBV12-3 or TRBV12-4 and TRBJ1-5; the D gene is possibly TRBD1 (6 bases). CDR3 length equals 13 residues. Trimming shortened V by 9 bases and J by 4 bases, and 13 bases separated the two germline ends. The CDR3 region is CASSDRLNQPQHF. The CDR3 DNA is TGTGCCAGTTCGGACAGACTAAATCAGCCCCAGCATTTT.

This clonotype has ten or more counts. The rearrangement joins TRBV7-9 to TRBJ2-2; TRBD1 is a possible D gene (5 bases). The CDR3 is made up of 14 amino acids. From germline, CDR1 is SEHNR and CDR2 FQNEAQ (reference sequence). Deletions cut 3 bases from V and 4 bases from J, with 9 bases between. Here the CDR3 reads CASSLAGSTGELFF. For the CDR3, the DNA is TGTGCCAGCAGCTTGGCAGGGTCCACCGGGGAGCTGTTTTTT.

The CDR3 is CASSLLSTSADTQYF. The CDR3 bases are TGTGCCAGCAGCCTCCTGTCGACTAGCGCAGATACGCAGTATTTT. This sequence joins TRBV7-6 and TRBJ2-3, with 8 nucleotides matching TRBD2. The V segment lost 5 bases and the J segment 4 bases; nucleotides outside the gene matches: 8. Germline V gene data show CDR1 as SGHVS and CDR2 as FNYEAQ. The CDR3 runs to 15 residues.

The sample holds a few counts of this clonotype. The chain's CDR3 is CASSLVEDGSTQYF. DNA of the CDR3: TGCGCCAGCAGCTTGGTCGAAGATGGGTCTACGCAGTATTTT. The V and J genes are TRBV5-1 and TRBJ2-3; D call uncertain. V lost 0 bases to trimming and J lost 8 bases, with 13 bases between them. The CDR3 covers 14 residues. Germline V gene sequence: CDR1 SGHRS, CDR2 YFSETQ.

The V call is TRBV6-2 or TRBV6-3, the J call TRBJ2-5; D is possibly TRBD1 (6 bases). The germline CDR1 and CDR2 sequences are MNHEY and SVGEGT. CDR3 length equals 16 residues. V dropped 8 bases and J dropped 2 bases, with 21 bases sitting between them. The DNA of the CDR3 is TGTGCCAGCGCATTGGGGGACACATTCCGTCAAGAGACCCAGTACTTC. Its translation is CASALGDTFRQETQYF.

This clonotype has a count of ten or more. The chain has TRBV20-1 and TRBJ2-1; tentative D call: TRBD2 (7 bases). Trimming pared 6 bases from V and 6 bases from J, leaving 21 bases between. In germline, CDR1 is DFQATT, CDR2 SNEGSKA (reference sequence). The CDR3 is 15 residues long. CDR3 bases: TGCAGTGCAGCATCGGGGGGCGGGAATTTCAATGAGCAGTTCTTC. It specifies CSAASGGGNFNEQFF.

This clonotype appeared a few times. V is TRBV6-2 or TRBV6-3 and J is TRBJ2-3; 10 bases line up with TRBD2. The CDR3 is made up of 16 amino acids. V shed 0 bases and J 7 bases; nucleotides not matched to a gene: 7. CDR1 and CDR2 from the germline V gene are MNHEY and SVGEGT. Here the CDR3 reads CASSYSSAGGPNTQYF. In DNA, the CDR3 is TGTGCCAGCAGTTACTCGTCAGCGGGGGGGCCAAATACGCAGTATTTT.

This clonotype has only a few counts. This chain joins TRBV4-2 and TRBJ2-7; possible D gene TRBD2, 7 bases. The germline V gene encodes CDR1 LGHNA and CDR2 YNFKEQ. V was trimmed by 3 bases and J by 4 bases, leaving 13 bases between them. The CDR3 runs 14 residues. The CDR3 DNA is TGTGCCAGCAGCCACCGGGGGGCAGGTTACGAGCAGTACTTC. The encoded protein is CASSHRGAGYEQYF.

Only a few counts were recorded for this clonotype. The chain recombines TRBV7-3 with TRBJ2-1; perhaps D is TRBD1 or TRBD2 (5 bases each). V lost 2 bases and J lost 11, with 13 bases in between. The CDR3 is 13 residues long. CDR1 and CDR2 (germline): SGHTA, FQGTGA. CDR3 sequence reads: CASSLGDHPKQFF. The CDR3 bases are TGTGCCAGCAGCTTAGGGGACCACCCTAAGCAGTTCTTC.

V is TRBV9 and J is TRBJ2-1; 9 positions match TRBD2. The CDR3 is 18 amino acids. Germline V gene sequence: CDR1 SGDLS, CDR2 YYNGEE. V gave up 3 bases and J gave up 0 bases; unmatched junction bases: 10. The CDR3 spells CASSAPSGDYHSYNEQFF. CDR3 sequence (DNA): TGTGCCAGCAGCGCCCCTAGCGGGGATTACCACTCCTACAATGAGCAGTTCTTC.

This clonotype was detected only a few times. V is TRBV21-1 and J is TRBJ2-7; no check of the table's D call, TRBD1, against the DNA was made. TRBV21-1 is listed as a pseudogene. The CDR3 spans 19 residues. The CDR3 coding sequence is TGTGCCAGCAACCCAGGCCCTAACGGAGGGGGCGAAAGGTCCTACGAGCAGTACTTC. Translated, it gives CASNPGPNGGGERSYEQYF.

CDR3 sequence: CASSSNRGNQPQHF. The CDR3 nucleotides are TGTGCCAGCAGCTCGAACAGGGGAAATCAGCCCCAGCATTTT. The rearrangement links TRBV7-9 to TRBJ1-5; TRBD1 agrees at 7 bases. V gave up 4 bases and J gave up 4 bases; unmatched junction bases: 4. The CDR3 loop spans 14 amino acids. The germline V gene encodes CDR1 SEHNR and CDR2 FQNEAQ (reference sequence).

This sequence joins TRBV20-1 and TRBJ2-1; D could derive from TRBD1 or TRBD2 (5 bases each). Trimming removed 3 bases at V and 6 bases at J, with 15 bases between. CDR3 length equals 14 residues. CDR1 is DFQATT and CDR2 is SNEGSKA in the germline V gene (reference sequence). CDR3 residues: CSASVQRGLNEQFF. The CDR3 DNA follows: TGCAGTGCTAGTGTCCAGAGGGGCCTCAATGAGCAGTTCTTC.

This clonotype was picked up many times. The rearrangement joins TRBV19 to TRBJ1-5; D is possibly TRBD1 (5 bases). Trimming left V 7 bases short and J 7 bases short, with 17 bases between. Looked up from germline, CDR1 is LNHDA and CDR2 is SQIVND (reference sequence). The CDR3 spans 14 residues. The CDR3 sequence: CASTPLTGYQPQHF. DNA for the CDR3: TGTGCCAGTACTCCTTTAACAGGTTACCAGCCCCAGCATTTT.

This clonotype was seen repeatedly, ten times or more. An end of the junction does not agree with germline; a read error may underlie this. In nucleotides, the CDR3 is TGTGCCAGCAGCCTAGCCCAGGGGGCGAACACCGGGGAGCTGTTTTTT. This gives the protein CASSLAQGANTGELFF. The chain uses TRBV7-9 and TRBJ2-2, with TRBD1 matching over 7 bases. In germline, CDR1 is SEHNR, CDR2 FQNEAQ (reference sequence). The CDR3 totals 16 residues. The entire variable domain, with the rest obtained from reference TRBV7-9 and TRBJ2-2, is as follows: DTGVSQNPRHKITKRGQNVTFRCDPISEHNRLYWYRQTLGQGPEFLTYFQNEAQLEKSRLLSDRFSAERPKGSFSTLEIQRTEQGDSAMYLCASSLAQGANTGELFFGEGSRLTVL.

This clonotype was seen at least ten times. The gene calls are TRBV9 and TRBJ2-3; the D is unclear. The V end was cut by 0 bases, the J end by 2 bases, with 4 bases between. Germline CDR1 and CDR2: SGDLS and YYNGEE. The CDR3 length is 13 residues. The CDR3 spells CASSVALTDTQYF. Here the CDR3 DNA reads TGTGCCAGCAGCGTAGCCCTCACAGATACGCAGTATTTT.